This passage covers 18 T cell receptor beta chains from one sample sequenced in a study of shared clonotypes between healthy human individuals. Profiled with immunoSEQ multiplex PCR; TCRdb holds only in-frame clones, not every one. The data show roughly 2,300,000 clones, roughly 90% seen once. Sequences were obtained from naive CD4+ T cells from PBMCs. Noted subset: CD45RA+ positively selected. These receptors originate from a man younger than 30 in good health. Some clones in this sample may be carry-over from other donors' samples.

The count of this clone is one. J is TRBJ1-1 and V is TRBV7-2, with D unclear. Germline CDR1 SGHTA, CDR2 FQGNSA. This CDR3 is 14 amino acids long. The germline V and J ends were trimmed by 1 base and 1 base, with 7 bases remaining between them. The CDR3, as DNA: TGTGCCAGCAGCTTAGGTATGTGGAACACTGAAGCTTTCTTT. Translating it yields CASSLGMWNTEAFF.

CDR3 region: CASSLASWSSYNEQFF. Written as DNA, the CDR3 is TGCGCCAGCAGCTTGGCCTCGTGGAGCTCCTACAATGAGCAGTTCTTC. V is TRBV5-1 and J is TRBJ2-1; no firm D call. This CDR3 is 16 amino acids long. The V gene's germline CDR1 is SGHRS and CDR2 YFSETQ. The V gene lost 0 bases and the J gene lost 0 bases, with 10 bases spanning the gap.

The chain combines TRBV28 with TRBJ2-1; 9 nucleotides match TRBD1. Germline CDR1 reads MDHEN; CDR2 reads SYDVKM. Losses at the gene ends were 6 bases for V and 0 bases for J; bases not matched to a gene: 6. This CDR3 region has 16 residues. This CDR3 reads CASSRTGVSSYNEQFF. For the CDR3, the DNA is TGTGCCAGCAGCCGGACAGGGGTAAGCTCCTACAATGAGCAGTTCTTC.

As for this clone: The same CDR3 is also encoded by other DNA sequences in this sample. V is TRBV5-1 and J is TRBJ1-1; 7 bases are a match to TRBD1. The V gene end was trimmed by 4 bases and the J gene end by 0 bases; junction bases not matched to a gene: 3. Germline values: CDR1 SGHRS, CDR2 YFSETQ. The CDR3 runs to 14 residues. The CDR3 nucleotides read TGCGCCAGCAGCCCAACAGGGGTGAACACTGAAGCTTTCTTT. Residues: CASSPTGVNTEAFF.

The chain couples TRBV10-1 to TRBJ2-2; D is ambiguous. Germline V gene data show CDR1 as WNHNN and CDR2 as SYGVQD (reference sequence). This CDR3 region has 14 residues. Trimming removed 4 bases at V and 0 bases at J, with 6 bases between. DNA for the CDR3: TGCGCCAGCAGTGTCTGGTCGAACACCGGGGAGCTGTTTTTT. Protein product: CASSVWSNTGELFF.

The chain combines TRBV7-2 with TRBJ2-7, with D perhaps matching TRBD1 (5 bases). This CDR3 has 13 residues. Germline V CDR1 and CDR2: SGHTA, FQGNSA. V shed 10 bases and J shed 5 bases, with 18 bases lying between them. CDR3 bases: TGTGCCACCGAGATGAACACAGGAAACGAGCAGTACTTC. It translates to CATEMNTGNEQYF.

The chain couples TRBV10-2 to TRBJ2-7; 9 bases map to TRBD2. The CDR3 length is 14 residues. The germline gives CDR1 WSHSY, CDR2 SAAADI. V shed 7 bases and J 7 bases; nucleotides not matched to a gene: 11. The CDR3 coding sequence is TGCGCCAGCACGGAGGCGGGAGGGCCGGGGGAGCAGTACTTC. It yields the protein CASTEAGGPGEQYF.

The V call is TRBV11-2, the J call TRBJ2-7, with D tentatively TRBD1 (5 bases). CDR1 is SGHAT and CDR2 is FQNNGV in the germline V gene. V was cut by 0 bases and J by 2 bases, with 11 bases left in between. The CDR3 extends over 15 amino acids. CDR3 amino acids: CASSLDQLDTYEQYF. Here the CDR3 DNA reads TGTGCCAGCAGCTTAGATCAATTGGACACCTACGAGCAGTACTTC.

The chain has TRBV28 and TRBJ2-1; 10 nucleotides match TRBD2. After removal of 8 bases from V and 6 bases from J, the junction contained 7 bases not matched to a gene. CDR1 is MDHEN and CDR2 is SYDVKM in the germline V gene. The CDR3 consists of 14 residues. The CDR3 loop reads CASASGRFSNEQFF. CDR3 coding DNA: TGTGCCAGCGCTAGCGGGAGATTCTCCAATGAGCAGTTCTTC.

The chain employs TRBV10-3 and TRBJ2-1, with D uncertain. The CDR3 extends over 15 amino acids. Germline V gene sequence: CDR1 ENHRY, CDR2 SYGVKD. Trimming took off 4 bases at V and 0 bases at J, with 10 bases between the two ends. CDR3 nucleotide sequence: TGTGCCATCAGTGGTAGCTCAGGCTCCTACAATGAGCAGTTCTTC. Residues: CAISGSSGSYNEQFF.

The rearrangement links TRBV9 to TRBJ2-7, with D possibly TRBD1 on 5 matching bases. The V end was cut by 0 bases, the J end by 6 bases, with 16 bases between. CDR1 and CDR2 (germline): SGDLS, YYNGEE. This CDR3 has 15 amino acids. The CDR3 sequence is CASSVGAGSWSEQYF. The CDR3 region has the DNA TGTGCCAGCAGCGTAGGTGCAGGGTCCTGGAGCGAGCAGTACTTC.

CDR3 amino acids: CASSLAGTAGSTDTQYF. DNA for the CDR3: TGTGCCAGCAGCTTAGCCGGGACCGCGGGAAGCACAGATACGCAGTATTTT. The rearrangement links TRBV7-2 to TRBJ2-3, with D maybe TRBD2 (6 bases). V lost 0 bases to trimming and J lost 0 bases, with 13 bases between them. Per germline, CDR1 SGHTA and CDR2 FQGNSA. This CDR3 spans 17 amino acids.

This sequence joins TRBV5-1 and TRBJ1-1; a possible D gene is TRBD1 (5 bases). V lost 6 bases and J 4 bases, leaving 19 bases between the germline ends. The CDR3 is 15 residues long. Germline CDR1 is SGHRS and CDR2 is YFSETQ. CDR3 DNA sequence: TGCGCCAGCACCCTCCTGCAGGCAGGGATCACTGAAGCTTTCTTT. Translation gives CASTLLQAGITEAFF.

The chain uses TRBV7-9 and TRBJ2-1; 8 bases are a match to TRBD2. This CDR3 region has 15 residues. Trimming took 1 base from V and 8 from J; bases not matched to a gene: 7. The germline V gene has CDR1 SEHNR and CDR2 FQNEAQ (reference sequence). The CDR3 nucleotides read TGTGCCAGCAGCTTAGTGGTTAGCGGGAAGTATGAGCAGTTCTTC. It encodes CASSLVVSGKYEQFF.

The chain has TRBV4-2 and TRBJ2-5, with TRBD2 identical over 12 bases. Trimming cost V 5 bases and J 1 base; bases outside gene matches: 5. Germline V gene data show CDR1 as LGHNA and CDR2 as YNFKEQ. CDR3 length equals 16 residues. The CDR3 nucleotides read TGTGCCAGCAGCGCGGGACTAGCGGGCCTCCAAGAGACCCAGTACTTC. The encoded protein is CASSAGLAGLQETQYF.

The chain couples TRBV6-1 to TRBJ2-3; tentative D call: TRBD1 (6 bases). V lost 8 bases, J lost 4 bases, and 13 bases lay in between. The CDR3 covers 13 residues. Germline CDR1 MNHNS, CDR2 SASEGT. The CDR3 loop reads CASLFRGADTQYF. DNA for the CDR3: TGTGCCAGCCTATTCAGGGGCGCAGATACGCAGTATTTT.

The sample holds one count of this clone. The same CDR3 is also encoded by other DNA sequences in this sample. The chain joins TRBV5-1 to TRBJ2-7; 11 nucleotides line up with TRBD2. V was clipped by 1 base and J by 2 bases; unmatched bases: 2. Germline CDR1 and CDR2: SGHRS and YFSETQ. CDR3 size: 15 residues. The CDR3 sequence is CASSLIAGGTYEQYF. CDR3 DNA sequence: TGCGCCAGCAGCTTGATAGCGGGAGGGACCTACGAGCAGTACTTC. The variable domain in full, completed from reference TRBV5-1 and TRBJ2-7, reads KAGVTQTPRYLIKTRGQQVTLSCSPISGHRSVSWYQQTPGQGLQFLFEYFSETQRNKGNFPGRFSGRQFSNSRSEMNVSTLELGDSALYLCASSLIAGGTYEQYFGPGTRLTVT.

The V call is TRBV18, the J call TRBJ2-2; 9 bases match TRBD2. CDR1 is KGHSH, CDR2 LQKENI, per germline. Trimming took 1 base from V and 7 from J; bases not matched to a gene: 10. The CDR3 is 17 amino acids. CDR3: CASSPLSPSGTFGELFF. CDR3 nucleotides: TGTGCCAGCTCACCACTCTCTCCTAGCGGGACTTTCGGGGAGCTGTTTTTT. The full variable domain, rest sourced from reference TRBV18 and TRBJ2-2, is NAGVMQNPRHLVRRRGQEARLRCSPMKGHSHVYWYRQLPEEGLKFMVYLQKENIIDESGMPKERFSAEFPKEGPSILRIQQVVRGDSAAYFCASSPLSPSGTFGELFFGEGSRLTVL.